Described below is a single T cell receptor (beta chain) sequence and its context. This specimen belongs to a study of technical replicates of blood from a few donors. Profiling relied on immunoSEQ multiplex PCR, and the TCRdb table lists in-frame clones only, not all of them. This table has tens of thousands of clones, around 94% appearing once. Germline CDR1 and CDR2: SEHNR and FQNEAQ (reference sequence). V trimming: 1 base; J trimming: 2 bases; junction bases outside the gene matches: 5. The CDR3 is 16 residues long. This TCR came from a human donor in good health. The chain combines TRBV7-9 with TRBJ2-5; 9 bases map to TRBD2. Sequenced sample: T cells isolated from PBMCs. The CDR3 here is CASSLGDTSGQETQYF. For the CDR3, the DNA is TGTGCCAGCAGCTTAGGGGACACTAGCGGGCAAGAGACCCAGTACTTC.